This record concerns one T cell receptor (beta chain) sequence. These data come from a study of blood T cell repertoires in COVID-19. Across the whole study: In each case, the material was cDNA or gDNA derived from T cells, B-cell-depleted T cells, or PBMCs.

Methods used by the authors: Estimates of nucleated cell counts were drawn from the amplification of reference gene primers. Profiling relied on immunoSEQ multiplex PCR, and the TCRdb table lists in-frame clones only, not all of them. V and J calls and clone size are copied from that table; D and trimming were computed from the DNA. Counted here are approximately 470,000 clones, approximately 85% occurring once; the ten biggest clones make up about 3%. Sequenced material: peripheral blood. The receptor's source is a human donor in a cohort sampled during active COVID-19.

This CDR3 is CASSFTAAMGFYEQYF. Here the CDR3 DNA reads TGCGCCAGCAGCTTTACAGCGGCTATGGGATTCTACGAGCAGTACTTC. The gene calls are TRBV5-1 and TRBJ2-7; a weak D match, TRBD2 (5 bases). Germline CDR1 and CDR2: SGHRS and YFSETQ. V shed 2 bases and J shed 3 bases, with 18 bases lying between them. The CDR3 extends over 16 amino acids.